The entry below describes one TCR beta chain. Only in-frame clones appear in the TCRdb table, and some are missing; sequencing was by immunoSEQ multiplex PCR. The sample has 310,000 or so clones, approximately 91% seen once. The data are from a study of blood T cell repertoires in COVID-19. At the level of the study: Sites in the United States, Italy and Spain provided acute and convalescent COVID-19 samples.

Looked up from germline, CDR1 is MNHEY and CDR2 is SVGAGI. With V trimmed by 6 bases and J by 9 bases, 7 bases remained unmatched. The CDR3 consists of 14 residues. Sample: peripheral blood. The chain recombines TRBV6-5 with TRBJ1-6, with 8 nucleotides matching TRBD1. This sequence originates from a young woman with COVID-19, enrolled during active disease. CDR3: CASRITQGASPLHF. The CDR3 DNA follows: TGTGCCAGCAGAATCACGCAGGGGGCTTCACCCCTCCACTTT.